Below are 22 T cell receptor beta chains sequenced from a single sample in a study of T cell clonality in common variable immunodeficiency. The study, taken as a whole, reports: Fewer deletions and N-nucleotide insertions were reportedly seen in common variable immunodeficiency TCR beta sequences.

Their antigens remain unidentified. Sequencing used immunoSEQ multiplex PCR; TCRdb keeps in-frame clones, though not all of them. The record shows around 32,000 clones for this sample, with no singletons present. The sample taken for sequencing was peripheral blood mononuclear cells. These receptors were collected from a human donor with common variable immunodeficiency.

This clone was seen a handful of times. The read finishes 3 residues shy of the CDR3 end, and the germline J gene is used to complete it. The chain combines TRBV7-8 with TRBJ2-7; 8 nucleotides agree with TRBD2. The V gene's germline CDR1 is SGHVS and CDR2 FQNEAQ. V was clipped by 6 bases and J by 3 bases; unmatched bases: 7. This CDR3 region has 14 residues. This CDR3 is CASRSRGGRYEQYF. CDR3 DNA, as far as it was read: TGTGCCAGCAGGTCCCGGGGGGGACGCTACGAG.

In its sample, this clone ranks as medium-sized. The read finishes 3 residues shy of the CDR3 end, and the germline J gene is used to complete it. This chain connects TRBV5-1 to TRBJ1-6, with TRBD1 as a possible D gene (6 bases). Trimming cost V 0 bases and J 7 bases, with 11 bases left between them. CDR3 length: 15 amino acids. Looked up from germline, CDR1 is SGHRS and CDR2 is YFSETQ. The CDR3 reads CASSLDRAQNSPLHF. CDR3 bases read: TGCGCCAGCAGCTTGGACAGGGCGCAGAATTCACCC. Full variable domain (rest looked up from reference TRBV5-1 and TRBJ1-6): KAGVTQTPRYLIKTRGQQVTLSCSPISGHRSVSWYQQTPGQGLQFLFEYFSETQRNKGNFPGRFSGRQFSNSRSEMNVSTLELGDSALYLCASSLDRAQNSPLHFGNGTRLTVT.

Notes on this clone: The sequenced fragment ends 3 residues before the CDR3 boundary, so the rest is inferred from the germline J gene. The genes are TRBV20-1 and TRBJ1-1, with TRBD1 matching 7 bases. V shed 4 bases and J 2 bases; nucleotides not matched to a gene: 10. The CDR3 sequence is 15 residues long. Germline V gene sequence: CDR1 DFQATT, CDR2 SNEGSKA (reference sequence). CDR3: CSAKVPGQRNTEAFF. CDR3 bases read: TGCAGTGCTAAGGTCCCGGGACAGAGAAACACTGAA.

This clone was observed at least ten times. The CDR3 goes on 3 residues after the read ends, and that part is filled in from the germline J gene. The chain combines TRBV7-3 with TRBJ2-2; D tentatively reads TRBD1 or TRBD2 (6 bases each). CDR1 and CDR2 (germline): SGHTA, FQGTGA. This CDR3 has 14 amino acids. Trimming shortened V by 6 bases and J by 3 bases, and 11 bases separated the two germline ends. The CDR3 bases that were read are TGTGCCAGCAGAGGAGGGGGTGACACCGGGGAG. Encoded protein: CASRGGGDTGE. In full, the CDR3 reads CASRGGGDTGELFF.

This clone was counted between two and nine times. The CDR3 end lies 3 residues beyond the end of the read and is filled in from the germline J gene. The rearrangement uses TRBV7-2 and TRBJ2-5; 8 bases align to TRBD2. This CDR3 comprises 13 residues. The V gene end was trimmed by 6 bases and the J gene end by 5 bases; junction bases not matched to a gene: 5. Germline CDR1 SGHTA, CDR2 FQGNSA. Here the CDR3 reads CASRDGGEETQYF. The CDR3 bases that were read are TGTGCCAGCAGGGACGGGGGGGAGGAGACC.

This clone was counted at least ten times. The CDR3 DNA, read in part, is TGCGCCAGCAGCTTGGGAGGCGCAGGGGGCTATGGC. Amino acid sequence: CASSLGGAGGYG. From start to end, the CDR3 is CASSLGGAGGYGYTF. The chain carries TRBV5-1 and TRBJ1-2, with 7 bases that match TRBD1. Read data end 3 residues before the CDR3 end; the end is taken from the germline J gene. Per germline, CDR1 SGHRS and CDR2 YFSETQ. CDR3 length: 15 residues. The V segment lost 0 bases and the J segment 4 bases; nucleotides outside the gene matches: 6.

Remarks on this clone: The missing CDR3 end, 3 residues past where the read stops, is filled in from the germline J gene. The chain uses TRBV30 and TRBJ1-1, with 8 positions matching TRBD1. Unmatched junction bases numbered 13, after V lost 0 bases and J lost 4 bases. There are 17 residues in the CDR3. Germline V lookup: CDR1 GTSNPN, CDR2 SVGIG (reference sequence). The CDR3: CAWSVLLVAGGITEAFF. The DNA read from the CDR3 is TGTGCCTGGAGTGTACTTTTAGTTGCAGGGGGCATCACTGAA.

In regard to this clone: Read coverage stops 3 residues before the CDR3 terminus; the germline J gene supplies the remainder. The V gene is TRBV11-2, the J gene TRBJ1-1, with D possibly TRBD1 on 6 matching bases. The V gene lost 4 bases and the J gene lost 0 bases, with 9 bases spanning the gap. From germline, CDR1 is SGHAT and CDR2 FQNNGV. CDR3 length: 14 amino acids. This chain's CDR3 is CASSSGQLNTEAFF. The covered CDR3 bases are TGTGCCAGCAGCTCAGGACAGCTGAACACTGAA.

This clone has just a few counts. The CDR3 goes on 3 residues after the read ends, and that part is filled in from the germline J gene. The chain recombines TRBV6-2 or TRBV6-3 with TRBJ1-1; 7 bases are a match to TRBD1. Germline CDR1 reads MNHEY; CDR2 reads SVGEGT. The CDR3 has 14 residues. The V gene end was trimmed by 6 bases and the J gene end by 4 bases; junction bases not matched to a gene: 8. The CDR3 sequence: CASSRTGESTEAFF. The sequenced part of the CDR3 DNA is TGTGCCAGCAGCCGAACAGGGGAGAGCACTGAA.

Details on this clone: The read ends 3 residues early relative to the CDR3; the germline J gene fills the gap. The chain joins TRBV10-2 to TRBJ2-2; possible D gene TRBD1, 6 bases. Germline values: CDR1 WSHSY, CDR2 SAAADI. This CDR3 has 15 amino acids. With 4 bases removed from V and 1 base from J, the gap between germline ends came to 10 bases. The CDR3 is CASSVHRVNTGELFF. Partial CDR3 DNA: TGCGCCAGCAGTGTACACAGGGTGAACACCGGGGAG.

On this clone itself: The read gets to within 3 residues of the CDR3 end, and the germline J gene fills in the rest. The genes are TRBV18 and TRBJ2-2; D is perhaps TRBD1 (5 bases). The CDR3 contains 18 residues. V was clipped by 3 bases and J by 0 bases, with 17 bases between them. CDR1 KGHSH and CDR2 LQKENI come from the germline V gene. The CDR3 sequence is CASSPRTLQDPNTGELFF. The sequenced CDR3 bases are TGTGCCAGCTCACCCCGGACACTTCAGGATCCGAACACCGGGGAG.

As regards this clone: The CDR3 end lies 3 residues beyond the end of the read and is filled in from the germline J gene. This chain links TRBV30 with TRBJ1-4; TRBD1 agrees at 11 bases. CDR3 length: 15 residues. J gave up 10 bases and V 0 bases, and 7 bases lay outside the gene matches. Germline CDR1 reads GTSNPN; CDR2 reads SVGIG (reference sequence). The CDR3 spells CAWSVRTGGVGKLFF. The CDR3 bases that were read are TGTGCCTGGAGTGTCCGGACAGGGGGCGTCGGAAAA.

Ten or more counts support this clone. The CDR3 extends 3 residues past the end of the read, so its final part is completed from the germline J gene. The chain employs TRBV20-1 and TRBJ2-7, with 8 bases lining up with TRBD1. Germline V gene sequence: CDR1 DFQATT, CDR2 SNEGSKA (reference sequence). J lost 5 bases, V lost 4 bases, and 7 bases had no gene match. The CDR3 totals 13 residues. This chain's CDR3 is CSATPGQVHEQYF. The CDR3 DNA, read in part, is TGCAGTGCTACGCCGGGACAGGTCCACGAG.

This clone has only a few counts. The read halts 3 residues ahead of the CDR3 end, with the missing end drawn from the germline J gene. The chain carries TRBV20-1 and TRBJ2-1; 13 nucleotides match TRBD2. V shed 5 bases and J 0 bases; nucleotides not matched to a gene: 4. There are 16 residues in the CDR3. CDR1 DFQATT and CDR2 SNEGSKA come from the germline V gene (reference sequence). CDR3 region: CSAFTSGGASYNEQFF. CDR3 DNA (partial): TGCAGTGCTTTTACTAGCGGGGGGGCCTCCTACAATGAG.

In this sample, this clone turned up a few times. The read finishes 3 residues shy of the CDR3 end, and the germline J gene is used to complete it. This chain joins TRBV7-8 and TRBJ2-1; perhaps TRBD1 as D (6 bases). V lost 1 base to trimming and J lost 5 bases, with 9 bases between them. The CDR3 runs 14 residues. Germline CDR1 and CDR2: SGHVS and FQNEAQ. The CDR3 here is CASSLGGLNNEQFF. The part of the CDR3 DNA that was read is TGTGCCAGCAGCTTAGGGGGGCTTAACAATGAG.

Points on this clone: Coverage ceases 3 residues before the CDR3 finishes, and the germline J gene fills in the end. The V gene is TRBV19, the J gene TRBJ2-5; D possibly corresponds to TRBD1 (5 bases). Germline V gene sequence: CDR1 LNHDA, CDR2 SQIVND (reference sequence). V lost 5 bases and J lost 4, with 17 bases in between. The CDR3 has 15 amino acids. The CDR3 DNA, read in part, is TGTGCCAGTAGTCTCGAAGGGGCCGTGATAGAGACC. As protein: CASSLEGAVIET. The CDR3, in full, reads CASSLEGAVIETQYF.

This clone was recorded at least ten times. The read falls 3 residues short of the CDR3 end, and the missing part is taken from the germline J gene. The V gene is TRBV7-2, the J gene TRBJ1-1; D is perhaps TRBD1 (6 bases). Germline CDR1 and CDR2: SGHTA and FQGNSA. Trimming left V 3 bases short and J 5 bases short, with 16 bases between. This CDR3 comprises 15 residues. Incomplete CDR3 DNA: TGTGCCAGCAGCTTTTATCCAGTCGGGACAACTGAA. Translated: CASSFYPVGTTE. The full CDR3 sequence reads CASSFYPVGTTEAFF.

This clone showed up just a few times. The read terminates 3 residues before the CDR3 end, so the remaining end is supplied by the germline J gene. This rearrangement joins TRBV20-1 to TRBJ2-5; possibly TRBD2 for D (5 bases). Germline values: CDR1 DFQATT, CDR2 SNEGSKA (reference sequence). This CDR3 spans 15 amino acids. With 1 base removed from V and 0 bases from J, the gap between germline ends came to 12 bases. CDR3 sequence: CSARARVRDQETQYF. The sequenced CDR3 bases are TGCAGTGCTAGAGCTCGCGTGAGGGACCAAGAGACC.

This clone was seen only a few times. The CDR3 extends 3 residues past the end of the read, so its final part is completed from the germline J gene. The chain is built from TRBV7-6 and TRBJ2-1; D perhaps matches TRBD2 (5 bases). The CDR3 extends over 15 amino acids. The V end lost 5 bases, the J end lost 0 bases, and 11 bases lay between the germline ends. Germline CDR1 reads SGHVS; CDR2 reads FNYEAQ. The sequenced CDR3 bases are TGTGCCAGCAGCCCAGCTACTAGCTCCTACAATGAG. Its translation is CASSPATSSYNE. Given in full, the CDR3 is CASSPATSSYNEQFF.

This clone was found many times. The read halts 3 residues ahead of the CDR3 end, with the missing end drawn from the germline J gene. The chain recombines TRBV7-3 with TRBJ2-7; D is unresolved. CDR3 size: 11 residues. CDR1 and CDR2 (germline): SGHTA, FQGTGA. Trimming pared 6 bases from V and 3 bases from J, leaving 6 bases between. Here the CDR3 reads CASSFHYEQYF. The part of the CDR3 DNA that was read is TGTGCCAGCAGTTTCCACTACGAG.

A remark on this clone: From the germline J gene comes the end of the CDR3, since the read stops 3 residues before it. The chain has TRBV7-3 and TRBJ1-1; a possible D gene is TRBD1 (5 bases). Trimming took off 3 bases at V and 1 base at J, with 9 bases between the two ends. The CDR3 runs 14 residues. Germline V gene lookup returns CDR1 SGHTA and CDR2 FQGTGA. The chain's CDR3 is CASSFGTGNTEAFF. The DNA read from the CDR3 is TGTGCCAGCAGCTTCGGTACAGGGAACACTGAA. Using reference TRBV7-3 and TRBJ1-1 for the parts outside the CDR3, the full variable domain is GAGVSQTPSNKVTEKGKYVELRCDPISGHTALYWYRQSLGQGPEFLIYFQGTGAADDSGLPNDRFFAVRPEGSVSTLKIQRTERGDSAVYLCASSFGTGNTEAFFGQGTRLTVV.

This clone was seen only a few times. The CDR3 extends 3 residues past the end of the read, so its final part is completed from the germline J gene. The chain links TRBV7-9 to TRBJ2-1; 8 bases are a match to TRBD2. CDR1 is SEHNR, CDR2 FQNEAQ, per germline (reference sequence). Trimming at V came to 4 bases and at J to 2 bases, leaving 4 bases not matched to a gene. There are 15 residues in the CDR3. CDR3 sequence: CASSSRGGPYNEQFF. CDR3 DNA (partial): TGTGCCAGCAGCTCTCGGGGGGGCCCCTACAATGAG. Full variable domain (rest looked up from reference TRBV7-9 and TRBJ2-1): DTGVSQNPRHKITKRGQNVTFRCDPISEHNRLYWYRQTLGQGPEFLTYFQNEAQLEKSRLLSDRFSAERPKGSFSTLEIQRTEQGDSAMYLCASSSRGGPYNEQFFGPGTRLTVL.